This TCR beta chain was documented in a study of OX40 agonist ivuxolimab in advanced cancers. Notes on the research overall: Ivuxolimab was an agonistic, fully human IgG2 monoclonal antibody directed against OX40 (CD134), a costimulatory receptor. Intravenous ivuxolimab was administered to patients every 2 weeks at six dose levels: 0.01, 0.1, 0.3, 1.5, 3 and 10 mg/kg. Of the roughly 52 dose-escalation patients, hepatocellular carcinoma was present in about 19, melanoma in approximately 15, renal cell carcinoma in 9 and head and neck cancer in 9. In the dose-escalation cohort, nearly 85% of patients were male, and the mean age was approximately 60 years with a range of roughly 20 to 79. Prior anti-PD-1, anti-PD-L1 or anti-CTLA-4 therapy was permitted, and 40% of dose-escalation patients had received checkpoint inhibitors. Three dose-escalation patients achieved partial responses, one with hepatocellular carcinoma and two with cutaneous melanoma. Peripheral TCRbeta sequencing aimed to test whether ivuxolimab altered TCR sequence diversity and caused clonal T-cell expansion. The monotherapy dose-escalation portion (N of about 50 patients) of the phase I ivuxolimab trial is reported in the paper.

Worth noting for this clone: It has no known antigen specificity. Base qualities were left out, and no much larger clone turns up one base away.

Genomic DNA was isolated from the sorted cells so that the TCRbeta CDR3 region could be sequenced. The immunoSEQ Assay was used to sequence the TCRbeta CDR3 regions. TCRdb limited this immuneACCESS table to in-frame rearrangements with V and J called. A share of clones is missing; checked studies link under half to unresolved V genes, and the rest is unexplained. A total of some 23,000 clones appear in this sample, under 95% of them only once. The ten biggest clones cover approximately 49% of the sample. The CDR3 contains 13 residues, cysteine and phenylalanine counted. Only the CDR3 DNA is retained, 39 bases long and in frame from the first base. Unmatched junction bases come to 2, with V trimmed by 4 bases and J by 5 bases. Taken from the germline V gene, the CDR1 and CDR2 loops are SNHLY and FYNNEI. Study-wide findings and limitations: Low levels of normalized T-cell clonal expansion were also shown by some nonresponding patients. Antigen specificity was not determined for the clonally expanded peripheral T cells. At doses of 0.1 to 3.0 mg/kg, clonal expansion of both CD4+ and CD8+ blood T cells was observed from baseline to week 6. In partial responders in the 0.1-3.0 mg/kg groups, normalized peripheral clonal expansion was found to be among the lowest, especially among CD8+ T cells. After ivuxolimab, CD8+ T cells had more expanded clones than CD4+ T cells on average.

The trial excluded patients who had a history of autoimmune disease or who were on systemic immunosuppression. In every dose cohort, peripheral blood was drawn for TCR sequencing at baseline, cycle 4 day 1, and cycle 7 day 1. The samples were taken from a phase I, first-in-human, multicenter, open-label dose-escalation trial of ivuxolimab. Adults with locally advanced or metastatic melanoma, renal cell, hepatocellular, or head and neck squamous cell carcinoma were enrolled in the trial. Before TCR sequencing, CD4+ T cells and CD8+ T cells from peripheral blood were sorted into separate populations.

This receptor was taken from an adult with an advanced solid tumor such as melanoma, head and neck, liver or kidney cancer. The input for sequencing was CD4+ or CD8+ T cells sorted from blood, taken in a trial of the OX40 agonist ivuxolimab. The chain is made from TRBV2 and TRBJ2-7; 10 central nucleotides agree with TRBD2. The nucleotides are TGTGCCAGCAGTGGGGGGACTAGCGACGAGCAGTACTTC. Its amino acids are CASSGGTSDEQYF.